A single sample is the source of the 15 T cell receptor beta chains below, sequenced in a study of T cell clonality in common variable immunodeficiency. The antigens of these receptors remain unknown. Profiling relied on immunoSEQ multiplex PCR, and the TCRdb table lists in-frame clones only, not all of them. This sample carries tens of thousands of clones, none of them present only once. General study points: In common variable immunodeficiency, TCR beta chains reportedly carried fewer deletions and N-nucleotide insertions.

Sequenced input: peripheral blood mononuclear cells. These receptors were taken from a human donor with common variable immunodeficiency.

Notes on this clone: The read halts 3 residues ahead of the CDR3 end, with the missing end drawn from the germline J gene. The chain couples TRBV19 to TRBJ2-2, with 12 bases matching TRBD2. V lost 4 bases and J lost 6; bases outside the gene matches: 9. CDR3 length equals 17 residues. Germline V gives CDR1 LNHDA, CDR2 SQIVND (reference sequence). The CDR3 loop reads CASSTTSGGTFAGELFF. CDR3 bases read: TGTGCCAGTAGTACCACTAGCGGGGGGACGTTCGCCGGGGAG.

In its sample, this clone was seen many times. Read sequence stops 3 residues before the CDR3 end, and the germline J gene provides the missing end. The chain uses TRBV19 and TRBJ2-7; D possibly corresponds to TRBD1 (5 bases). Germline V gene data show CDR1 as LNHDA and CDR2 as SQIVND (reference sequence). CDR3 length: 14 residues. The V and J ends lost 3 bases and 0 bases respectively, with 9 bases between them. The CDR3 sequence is CASSMTDASYEQYF. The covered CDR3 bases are TGTGCCAGTAGTATGACAGACGCCTCCTACGAG. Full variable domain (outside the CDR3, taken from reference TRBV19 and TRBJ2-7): DGGITQSPKYLFRKEGQNVTLSCEQNLNHDAMYWYRQDPGQGLRLIYYSQIVNDFQKGDIAEGYSVSREKKESFPLTVTSAQKNPTAFYLCASSMTDASYEQYFGPGTRLTVT.

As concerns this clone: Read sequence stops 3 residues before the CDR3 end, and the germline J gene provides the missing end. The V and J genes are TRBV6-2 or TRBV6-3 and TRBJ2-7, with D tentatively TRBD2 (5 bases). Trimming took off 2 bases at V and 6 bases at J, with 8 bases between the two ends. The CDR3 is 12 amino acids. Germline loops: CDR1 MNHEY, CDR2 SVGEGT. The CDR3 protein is CASSYRGPEQYF. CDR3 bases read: TGTGCCAGCAGTTACCGCGGGCCCGAG.

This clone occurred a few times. CDR3 protein: CASSPTGSSYEQYF. CDR3 bases read: TGTGCCAGCAGCCCGACAGGGTCCTCCTACGAG. V and J are TRBV19 and TRBJ2-7; the match to TRBD1 covers 7 bases. The sequence runs out 3 residues before the end of the CDR3; the remainder is reconstructed from the germline J gene. Trimming at V came to 9 bases and at J to 0 bases, leaving 8 bases not matched to a gene. The length of the CDR3 is 14 residues. From germline, CDR1 is LNHDA and CDR2 SQIVND (reference sequence).

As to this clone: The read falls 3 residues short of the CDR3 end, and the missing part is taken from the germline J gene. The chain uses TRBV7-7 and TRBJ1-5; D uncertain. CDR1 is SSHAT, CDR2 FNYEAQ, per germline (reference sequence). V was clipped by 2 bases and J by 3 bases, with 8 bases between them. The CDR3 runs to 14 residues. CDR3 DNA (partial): TGTGCCAGCAGCTTATACAGCAACAATCAGCCC. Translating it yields CASSLYSNNQP. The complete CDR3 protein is CASSLYSNNQPQHF.

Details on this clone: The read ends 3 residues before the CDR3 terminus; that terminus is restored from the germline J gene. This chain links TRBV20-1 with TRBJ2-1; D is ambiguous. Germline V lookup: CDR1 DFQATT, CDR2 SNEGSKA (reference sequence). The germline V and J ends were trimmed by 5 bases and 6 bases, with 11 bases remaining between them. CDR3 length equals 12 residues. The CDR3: CSAVEFGNEQFF. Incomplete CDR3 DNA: TGCAGTGCTGTAGAATTTGGCAATGAG.

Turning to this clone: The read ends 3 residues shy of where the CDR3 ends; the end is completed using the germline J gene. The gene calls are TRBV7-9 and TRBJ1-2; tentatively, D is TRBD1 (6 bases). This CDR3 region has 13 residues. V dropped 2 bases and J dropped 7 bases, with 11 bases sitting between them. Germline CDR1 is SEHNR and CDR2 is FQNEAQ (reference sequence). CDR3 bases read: TGTGCCAGCAGCTTATCAGGGGCAATTGGC. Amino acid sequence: CASSLSGAIG. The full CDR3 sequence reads CASSLSGAIGYTF.

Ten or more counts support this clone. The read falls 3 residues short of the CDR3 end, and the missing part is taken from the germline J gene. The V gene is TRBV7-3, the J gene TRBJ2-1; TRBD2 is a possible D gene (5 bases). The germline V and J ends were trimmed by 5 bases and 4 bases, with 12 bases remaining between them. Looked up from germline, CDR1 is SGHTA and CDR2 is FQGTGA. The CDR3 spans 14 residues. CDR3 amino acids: CASSPDYGYNEQFF. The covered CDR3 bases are TGTGCCAGCAGCCCCGACTACGGTTACAATGAG.

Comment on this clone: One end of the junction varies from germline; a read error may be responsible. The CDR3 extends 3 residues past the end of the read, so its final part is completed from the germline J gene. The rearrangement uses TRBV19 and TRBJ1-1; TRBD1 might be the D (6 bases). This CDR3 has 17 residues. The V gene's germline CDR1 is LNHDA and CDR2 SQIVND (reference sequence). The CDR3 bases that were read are TGTGCCATTCAAAACAGGGCCCATAACCTTCTGAACAGTGAA. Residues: CAIQNRAHNLLNSE. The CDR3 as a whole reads CAIQNRAHNLLNSEAFF.

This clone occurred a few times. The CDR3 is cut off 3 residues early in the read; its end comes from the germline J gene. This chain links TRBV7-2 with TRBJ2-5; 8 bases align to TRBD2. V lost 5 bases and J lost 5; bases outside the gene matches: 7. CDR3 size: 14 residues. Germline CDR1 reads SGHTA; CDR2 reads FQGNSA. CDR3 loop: CASSPSGTRETQYF. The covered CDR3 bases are TGTGCCAGCAGCCCCTCCGGGACTAGGGAGACC.

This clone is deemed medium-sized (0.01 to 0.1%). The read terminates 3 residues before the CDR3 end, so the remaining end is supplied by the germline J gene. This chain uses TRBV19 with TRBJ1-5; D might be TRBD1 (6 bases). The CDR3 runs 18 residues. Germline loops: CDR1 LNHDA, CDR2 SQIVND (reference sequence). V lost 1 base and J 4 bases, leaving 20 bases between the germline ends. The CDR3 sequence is CASSIVGAGAKLNQPQHF. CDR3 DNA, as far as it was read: TGTGCCAGTAGTATAGTCGGAGCAGGGGCCAAACTGAATCAGCCC. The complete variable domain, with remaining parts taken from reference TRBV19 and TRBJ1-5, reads DGGITQSPKYLFRKEGQNVTLSCEQNLNHDAMYWYRQDPGQGLRLIYYSQIVNDFQKGDIAEGYSVSREKKESFPLTVTSAQKNPTAFYLCASSIVGAGAKLNQPQHFGDGTRLSIL.

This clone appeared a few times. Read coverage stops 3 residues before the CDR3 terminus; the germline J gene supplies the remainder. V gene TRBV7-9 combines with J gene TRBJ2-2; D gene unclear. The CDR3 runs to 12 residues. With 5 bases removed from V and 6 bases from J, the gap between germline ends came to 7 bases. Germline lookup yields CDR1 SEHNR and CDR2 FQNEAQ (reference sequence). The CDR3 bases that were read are TGTGCCAGCAGCCGTCCTGCCGGGGAG. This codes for CASSRPAGE. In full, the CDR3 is CASSRPAGELFF.

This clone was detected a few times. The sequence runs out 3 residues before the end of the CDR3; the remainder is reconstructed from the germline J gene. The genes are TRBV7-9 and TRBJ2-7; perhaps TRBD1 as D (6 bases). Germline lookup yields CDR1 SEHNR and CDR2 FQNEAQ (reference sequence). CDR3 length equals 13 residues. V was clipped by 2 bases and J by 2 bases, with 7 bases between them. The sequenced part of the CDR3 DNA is TGTGCCAGCAGCTTACAGGGGACCTACGAG. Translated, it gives CASSLQGTYE. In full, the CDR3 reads CASSLQGTYEQYF.

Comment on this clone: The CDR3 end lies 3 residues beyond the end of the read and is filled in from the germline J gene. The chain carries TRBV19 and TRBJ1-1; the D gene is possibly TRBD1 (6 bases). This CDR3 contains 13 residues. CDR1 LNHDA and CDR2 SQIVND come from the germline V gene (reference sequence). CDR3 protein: CASSPIGTFQAFF. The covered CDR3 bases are TGTGCCAGTAGCCCAATCGGGACATTTCAA.

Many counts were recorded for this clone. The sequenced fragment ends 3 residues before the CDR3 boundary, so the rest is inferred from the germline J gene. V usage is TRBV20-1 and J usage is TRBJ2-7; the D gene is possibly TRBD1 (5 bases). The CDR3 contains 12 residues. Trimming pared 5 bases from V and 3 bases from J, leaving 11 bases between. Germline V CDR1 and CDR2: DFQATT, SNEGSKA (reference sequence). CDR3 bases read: TGCAGTGCTGCAGGGTCCCTCTACGAG. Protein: CSAAGSLYE. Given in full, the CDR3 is CSAAGSLYEQYF.